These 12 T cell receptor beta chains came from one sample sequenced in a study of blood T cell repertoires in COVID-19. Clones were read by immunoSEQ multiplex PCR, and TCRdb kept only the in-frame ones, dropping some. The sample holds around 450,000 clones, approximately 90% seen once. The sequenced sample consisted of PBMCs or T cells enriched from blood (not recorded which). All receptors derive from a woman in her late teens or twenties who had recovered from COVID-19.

Here the CDR3 reads CASSYGRLNTEAFF. In DNA, the CDR3 is TGTGCCAGCAGTTACGGCAGGTTGAACACTGAAGCTTTCTTT. The rearrangement uses TRBV6-5 and TRBJ1-1; D unresolved. The CDR3 covers 14 residues. Germline V gives CDR1 MNHEY, CDR2 SVGAGI. Trimming took off 2 bases at V and 0 bases at J, with 7 bases between the two ends.

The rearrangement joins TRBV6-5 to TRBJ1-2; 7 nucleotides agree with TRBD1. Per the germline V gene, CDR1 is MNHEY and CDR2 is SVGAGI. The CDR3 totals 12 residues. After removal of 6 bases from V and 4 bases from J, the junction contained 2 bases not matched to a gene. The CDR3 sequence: CASRDRAYGYTF. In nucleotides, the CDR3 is TGTGCCAGCAGAGACAGGGCCTATGGCTACACCTTC.

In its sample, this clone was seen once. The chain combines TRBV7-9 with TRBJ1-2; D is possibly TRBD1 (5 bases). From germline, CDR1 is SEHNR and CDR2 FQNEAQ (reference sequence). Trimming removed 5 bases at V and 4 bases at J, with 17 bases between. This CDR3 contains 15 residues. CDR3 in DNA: TGTGCCAGCAGCCAGGGCTCGGGGGTGGCCTATGGCTACACCTTC. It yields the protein CASSQGSGVAYGYTF.

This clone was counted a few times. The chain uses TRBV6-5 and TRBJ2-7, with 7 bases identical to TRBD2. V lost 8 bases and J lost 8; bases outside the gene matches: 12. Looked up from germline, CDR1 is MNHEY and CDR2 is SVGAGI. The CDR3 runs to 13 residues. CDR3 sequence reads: CASGVGLGKQQYF. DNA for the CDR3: TGTGCCAGCGGGGTCGGACTAGGGAAACAGCAGTACTTC.

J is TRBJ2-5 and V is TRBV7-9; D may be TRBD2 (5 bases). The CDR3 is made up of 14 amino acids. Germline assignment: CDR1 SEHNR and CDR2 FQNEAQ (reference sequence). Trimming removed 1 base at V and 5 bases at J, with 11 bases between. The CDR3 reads CASSLDERRETQYF. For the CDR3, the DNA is TGTGCCAGCAGCTTAGATGAGAGGAGGGAGACCCAGTACTTC.

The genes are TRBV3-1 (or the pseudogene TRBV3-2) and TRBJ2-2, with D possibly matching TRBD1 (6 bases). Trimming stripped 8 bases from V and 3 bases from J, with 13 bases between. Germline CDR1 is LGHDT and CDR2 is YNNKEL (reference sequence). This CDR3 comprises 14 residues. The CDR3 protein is CASSRDTYTGELFF. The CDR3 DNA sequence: TGTGCCAGCTCACGGGACACTTACACCGGGGAGCTGTTTTTT.

The CDR3 loop is CASSVTGFEQYF. Written as DNA, the CDR3 is TGTGCCAGCAGTGTGACAGGGTTCGAGCAGTACTTC. The V gene is TRBV2, the J gene TRBJ2-7; TRBD1 matches 7 bases. The germline gives CDR1 SNHLY, CDR2 FYNNEI. The CDR3 is 12 residues long. The ends lost 4 bases at V and 6 bases at J; junction bases unmatched: 3. The full variable domain, in which reference TRBV2 and TRBJ2-7 provide the parts outside the CDR3, is EPEVTQTPSHQVTQMGQEVILRCVPISNHLYFYWYRQILGQKVEFLVSFYNNEISEKSEIFDDQFSVERPDGSNFTLKIRSTKLEDSAMYFCASSVTGFEQYFGPGTRLTVT.

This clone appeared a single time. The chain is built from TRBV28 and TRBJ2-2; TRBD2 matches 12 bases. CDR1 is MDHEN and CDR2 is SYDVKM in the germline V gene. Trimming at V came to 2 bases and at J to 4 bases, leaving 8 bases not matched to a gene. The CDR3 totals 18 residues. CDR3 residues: CASSLGASGGAGTGELFF. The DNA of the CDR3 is TGTGCCAGCAGTTTAGGGGCTAGCGGGGGGGCCGGCACCGGGGAGCTGTTTTTT.

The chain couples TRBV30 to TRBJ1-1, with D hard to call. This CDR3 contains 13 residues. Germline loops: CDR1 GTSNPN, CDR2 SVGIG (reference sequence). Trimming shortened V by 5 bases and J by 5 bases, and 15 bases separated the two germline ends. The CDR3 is CAWAPRGWTEAFF. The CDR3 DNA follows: TGTGCCTGGGCCCCTCGGGGTTGGACTGAAGCTTTCTTT.

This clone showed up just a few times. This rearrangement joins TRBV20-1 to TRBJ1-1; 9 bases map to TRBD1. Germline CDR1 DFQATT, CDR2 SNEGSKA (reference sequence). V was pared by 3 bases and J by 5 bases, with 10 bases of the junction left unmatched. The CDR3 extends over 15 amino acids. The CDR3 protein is CSASIYRGRGTEAFF. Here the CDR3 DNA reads TGCAGTGCTAGTATTTACAGGGGGCGAGGTACTGAAGCTTTCTTT.

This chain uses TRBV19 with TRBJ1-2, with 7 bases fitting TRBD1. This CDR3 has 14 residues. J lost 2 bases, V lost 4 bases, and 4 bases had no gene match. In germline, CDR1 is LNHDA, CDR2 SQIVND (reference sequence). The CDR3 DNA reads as TGTGCCAGTAGTAGGGCGGGACAGAACTATGGCTACACCTTC. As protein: CASSRAGQNYGYTF. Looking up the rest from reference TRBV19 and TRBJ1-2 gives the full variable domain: DGGITQSPKYLFRKEGQNVTLSCEQNLNHDAMYWYRQDPGQGLRLIYYSQIVNDFQKGDIAEGYSVSREKKESFPLTVTSAQKNPTAFYLCASSRAGQNYGYTFGSGTRLTVV.

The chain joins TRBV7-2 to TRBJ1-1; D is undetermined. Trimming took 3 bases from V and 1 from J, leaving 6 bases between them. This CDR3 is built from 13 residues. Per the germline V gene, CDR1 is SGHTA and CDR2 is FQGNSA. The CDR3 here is CASSFGGNTEAFF. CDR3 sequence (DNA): TGTGCCAGCAGCTTCGGAGGGAACACTGAAGCTTTCTTT.